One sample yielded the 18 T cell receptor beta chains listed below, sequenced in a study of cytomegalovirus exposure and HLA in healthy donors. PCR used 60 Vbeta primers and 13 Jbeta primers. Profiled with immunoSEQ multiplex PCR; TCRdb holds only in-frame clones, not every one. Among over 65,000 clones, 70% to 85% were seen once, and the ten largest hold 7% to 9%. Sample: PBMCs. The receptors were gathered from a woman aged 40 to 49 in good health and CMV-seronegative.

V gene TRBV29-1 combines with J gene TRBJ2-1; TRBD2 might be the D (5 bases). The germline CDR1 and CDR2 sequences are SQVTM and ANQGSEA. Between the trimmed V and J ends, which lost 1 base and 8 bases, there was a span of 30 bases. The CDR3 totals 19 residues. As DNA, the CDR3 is TGCAGCGTTGAAGGGTTTATAGGTCTCCAGCAGCCCTTCGGGGATGAGCAGTTCTTC. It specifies CSVEGFIGLQQPFGDEQFF.

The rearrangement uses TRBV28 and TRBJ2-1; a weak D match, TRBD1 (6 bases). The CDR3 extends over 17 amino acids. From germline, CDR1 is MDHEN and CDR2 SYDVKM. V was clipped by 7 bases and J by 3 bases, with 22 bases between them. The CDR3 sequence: CASTLAEGGPIYNEQFF. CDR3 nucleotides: TGTGCCAGCACCCTAGCTGAAGGGGGACCGATCTACAATGAGCAGTTCTTC.

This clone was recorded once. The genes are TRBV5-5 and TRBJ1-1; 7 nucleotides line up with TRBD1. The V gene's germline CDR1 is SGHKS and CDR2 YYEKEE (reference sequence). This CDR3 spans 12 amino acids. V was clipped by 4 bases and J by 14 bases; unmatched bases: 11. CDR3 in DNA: TGTGCCAGCAGCCCACGGGACAGCTTAAACTTCTTT. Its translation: CASSPRDSLNFF.

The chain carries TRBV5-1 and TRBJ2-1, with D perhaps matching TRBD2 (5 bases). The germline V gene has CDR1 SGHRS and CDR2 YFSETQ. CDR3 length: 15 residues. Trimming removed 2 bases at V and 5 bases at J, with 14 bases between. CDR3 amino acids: CASSLLGGLDNEQFF. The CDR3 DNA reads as TGCGCCAGCAGCTTACTAGGTGGATTGGACAATGAGCAGTTCTTC.

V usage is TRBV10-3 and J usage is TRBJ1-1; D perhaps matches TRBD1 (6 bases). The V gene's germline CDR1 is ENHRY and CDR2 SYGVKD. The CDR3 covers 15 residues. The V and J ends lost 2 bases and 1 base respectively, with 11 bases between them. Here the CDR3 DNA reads TGTGCCATCAGTGAGGGGGGCAGGGAGAACACTGAAGCTTTCTTT. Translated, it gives CAISEGGRENTEAFF.

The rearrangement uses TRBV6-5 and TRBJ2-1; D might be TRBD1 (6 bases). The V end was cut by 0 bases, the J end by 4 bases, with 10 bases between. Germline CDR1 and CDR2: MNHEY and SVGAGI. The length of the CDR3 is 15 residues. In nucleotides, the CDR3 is TGTGCCAGCAGTTACTCGGGGGCTTCGTACAATGAGCAGTTCTTC. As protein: CASSYSGASYNEQFF.

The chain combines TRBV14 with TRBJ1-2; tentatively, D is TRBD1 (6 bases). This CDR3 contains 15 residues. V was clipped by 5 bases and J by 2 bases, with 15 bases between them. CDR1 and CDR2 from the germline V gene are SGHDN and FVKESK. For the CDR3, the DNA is TGTGCCAGCAGCGCTAACAGGGACGGGAACTATGGCTACACCTTC. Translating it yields CASSANRDGNYGYTF. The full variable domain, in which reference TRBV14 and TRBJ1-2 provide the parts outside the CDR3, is EAGVTQFPSHSVIEKGQTVTLRCDPISGHDNLYWYRRVMGKEIKFLLHFVKESKQDESGMPNNRFLAERTGGTYSTLKVQPAELEDSGVYFCASSANRDGNYGYTFGSGTRLTVV.

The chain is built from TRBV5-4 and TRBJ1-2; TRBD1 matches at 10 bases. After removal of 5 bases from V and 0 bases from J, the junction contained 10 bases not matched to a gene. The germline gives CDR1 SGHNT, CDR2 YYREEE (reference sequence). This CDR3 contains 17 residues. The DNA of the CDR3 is TGTGCCAGCAGGACACAGGGTGGACAGGGGGCTAACTATGGCTACACCTTC. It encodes CASRTQGGQGANYGYTF.

DNA for the CDR3: TGTGCCAGTAACCACCCGGGAGGGGAGACCCAGTACTTC. This encodes CASNHPGGETQYF. This chain links TRBV19 with TRBJ2-5, with 8 bases lining up with TRBD2. V was pared by 7 bases and J by 5 bases, with 6 bases of the junction left unmatched. The length of the CDR3 is 13 residues. Germline V gene lookup returns CDR1 LNHDA and CDR2 SQIVND (reference sequence).

CDR3: CANRKTGTGNTIYF. As DNA, the CDR3 is TGTGCCAACAGAAAGACAGGCACTGGAAACACCATATATTTT. V gene TRBV6-6 combines with J gene TRBJ1-3, with D perhaps matching TRBD1 (6 bases). Germline loops: CDR1 MNHNY, CDR2 SVGAGI (reference sequence). This CDR3 spans 14 amino acids. Deletions cut 10 bases from V and 2 bases from J, with 15 bases between.

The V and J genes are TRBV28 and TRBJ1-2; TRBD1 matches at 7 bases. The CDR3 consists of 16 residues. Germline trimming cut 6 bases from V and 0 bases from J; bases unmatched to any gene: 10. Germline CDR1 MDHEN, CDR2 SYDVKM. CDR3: CASRTPRTGANYGYTF. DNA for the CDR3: TGTGCCAGCAGAACGCCCAGGACAGGAGCTAACTATGGCTACACCTTC.

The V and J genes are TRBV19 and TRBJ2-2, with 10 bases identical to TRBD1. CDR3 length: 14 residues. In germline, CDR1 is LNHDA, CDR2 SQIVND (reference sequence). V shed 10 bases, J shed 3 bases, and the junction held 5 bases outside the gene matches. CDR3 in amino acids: CATPGTGDTGELFF. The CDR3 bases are TGTGCCACCCCCGGGACAGGGGACACCGGGGAGCTGTTTTTT.

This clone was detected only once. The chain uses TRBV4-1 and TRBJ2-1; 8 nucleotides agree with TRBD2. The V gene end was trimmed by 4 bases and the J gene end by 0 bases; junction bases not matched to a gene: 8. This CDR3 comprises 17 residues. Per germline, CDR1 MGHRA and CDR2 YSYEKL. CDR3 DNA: TGCGCCAGCAGCCGCGGACTAGCTAAAAGCTCCTACAATGAGCAGTTCTTC. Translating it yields CASSRGLAKSSYNEQFF.

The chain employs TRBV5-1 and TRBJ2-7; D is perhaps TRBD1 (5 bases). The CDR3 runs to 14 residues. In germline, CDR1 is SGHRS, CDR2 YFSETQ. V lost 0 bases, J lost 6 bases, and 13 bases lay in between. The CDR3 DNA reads TGCGCCAGCAGCTTGGAGCGCAGGGTTGCCGAGCAGTACTTC. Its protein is CASSLERRVAEQYF.

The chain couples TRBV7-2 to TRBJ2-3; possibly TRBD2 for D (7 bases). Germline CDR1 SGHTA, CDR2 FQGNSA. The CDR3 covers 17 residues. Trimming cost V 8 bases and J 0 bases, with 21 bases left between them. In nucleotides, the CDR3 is TGTGCCAGCGGCCACCAGGGGTGGGGGGGCAGCACAGATACGCAGTATTTT. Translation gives CASGHQGWGGSTDTQYF. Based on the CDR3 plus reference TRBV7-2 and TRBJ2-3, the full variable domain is GAGVSQSPSNKVTEKGKDVELRCDPISGHTALYWYRQSLGQGLEFLIYFQGNSAPDKSGLPSDRFSAERTGGSVSTLTIQRTQQEDSAVYLCASGHQGWGGSTDTQYFGPGTRLTVL.

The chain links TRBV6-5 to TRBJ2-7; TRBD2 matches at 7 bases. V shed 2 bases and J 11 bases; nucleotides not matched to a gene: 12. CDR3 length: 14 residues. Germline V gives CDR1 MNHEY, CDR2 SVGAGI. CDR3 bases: TGTGCCAGCAGTTACGGCCAAACTAGCGAGCATAAGTACTTC. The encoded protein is CASSYGQTSEHKYF.

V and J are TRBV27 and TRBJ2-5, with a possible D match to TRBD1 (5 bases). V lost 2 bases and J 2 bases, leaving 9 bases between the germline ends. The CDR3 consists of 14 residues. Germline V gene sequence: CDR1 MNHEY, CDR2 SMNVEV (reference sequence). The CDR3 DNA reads TGTGCCAGCAGTTTAGGGCAGGGACAAGAGACCCAGTACTTC. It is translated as CASSLGQGQETQYF.

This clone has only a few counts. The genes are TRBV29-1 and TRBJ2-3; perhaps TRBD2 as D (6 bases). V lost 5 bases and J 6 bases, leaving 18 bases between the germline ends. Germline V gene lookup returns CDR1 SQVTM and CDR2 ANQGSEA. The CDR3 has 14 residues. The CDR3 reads CSVLPTSRGDTQYF. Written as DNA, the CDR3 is TGCAGCGTTCTCCCGACTTCCCGGGGGGATACGCAGTATTTT.